The 22 T cell receptor beta chains listed next were all sequenced from one sample in a study of long-term antiretroviral therapy in people with HIV. Survey-level resolution applied to immunoSEQ assay v3.0. Some clones are missing from TCRdb's copy, which holds only in-frame ones; the method was immunoSEQ multiplex PCR. This sample yields over 30,000 clones, of which roughly three quarters are seen a single time; approximately 8% belongs to the top ten. This specimen consisted of unsorted PBMCs, obtained 3.1 years after starting antiretroviral therapy. The source is a woman aged 45 to 65 with HIV.

This chain links TRBV7-2 with TRBJ2-5; no definite D call. This CDR3 has 12 residues. Trimming stripped 4 bases from V and 5 bases from J, with 8 bases between. CDR1 and CDR2 (germline): SGHTA, FQGNSA. The CDR3 sequence is CASSSTWETQYF. In DNA, the CDR3 is TGTGCCAGCAGCTCGACCTGGGAGACCCAGTACTTC. The full variable domain, with the rest looked up from reference TRBV7-2 and TRBJ2-5, is GAGVSQSPSNKVTEKGKDVELRCDPISGHTALYWYRQSLGQGLEFLIYFQGNSAPDKSGLPSDRFSAERTGGSVSTLTIQRTQQEDSAVYLCASSSTWETQYFGPGTRLLVL.

The J gene is TRBJ2-1, the V gene TRBV6-5; no reliable D call. The CDR3 is made up of 12 amino acids. Between the trimmed V and J ends, which lost 5 bases and 10 bases, there was a span of 12 bases. CDR1 is MNHEY, CDR2 SVGAGI, per germline. CDR3: CASSLGHGEQFF. The CDR3 bases are TGTGCCAGCAGTCTTGGTCATGGGGAGCAGTTCTTC.

The chain employs TRBV6-6 and TRBJ2-1; TRBD1 matches 10 bases. The CDR3 is 14 residues long. The junction had 9 bases not matched to a gene; V was cut back by 10 bases and J by 6 bases. CDR1 MNHNY and CDR2 SVGAGI come from the germline V gene (reference sequence). CDR3 loop: CAIRRTGGSNEQFF. As DNA, the CDR3 is TGTGCCATCCGACGGACAGGGGGATCCAATGAGCAGTTCTTC.

The rearrangement links TRBV7-2 to TRBJ2-2; D is unresolved. The CDR3 has 12 residues. Germline-derived CDR1 and CDR2 are SGHTA and FQGNSA. The ends were cut back, 3 bases at V and 5 bases at J, with 4 bases in the middle. The CDR3, as DNA: TGTGCCAGCAGCTTCGCTACCGGGGAGCTGTTTTTT. This translates into CASSFATGELFF.

The rearrangement joins TRBV7-6 to TRBJ1-6; 10 bases are a match to TRBD1. The germline V gene encodes CDR1 SGHVS and CDR2 FNYEAQ. CDR3 length equals 14 residues. Trimming at V came to 5 bases and at J to 10 bases, leaving 5 bases not matched to a gene. CDR3 sequence: CASSRDRGQSPLHF. The CDR3 bases are TGTGCCAGCAGCCGCGACAGGGGGCAATCACCCCTCCACTTT.

The chain carries TRBV6-1 and TRBJ2-2; D might be TRBD2 (5 bases). The germline CDR1 and CDR2 sequences are MNHNS and SASEGT. This CDR3 spans 15 amino acids. V lost 6 bases and J 3 bases, leaving 14 bases between the germline ends. The chain's CDR3 is CASSAWTPYTGELFF. The CDR3 DNA is TGTGCCAGCAGCGCATGGACTCCATACACCGGGGAGCTGTTTTTT.

V and J are TRBV6-5 and TRBJ1-5; tentative D call: TRBD1 (6 bases). Germline V CDR1 and CDR2: MNHEY, SVGAGI. CDR3 size: 15 residues. V lost 7 bases and J 1 base, leaving 14 bases between the germline ends. The CDR3 DNA reads as TGTGCCAGCACCGAAAGCGGACAGAGCAATCAGCCCCAGCATTTT. It encodes CASTESGQSNQPQHF.

This clone was seen once. This chain links TRBV10-3 with TRBJ2-3, with D perhaps matching TRBD1 or TRBD2 (5 bases each). Germline values: CDR1 ENHRY, CDR2 SYGVKD. The CDR3 has 14 residues. Trimming left V 5 bases short and J 2 bases short, with 11 bases between. This CDR3 reads CAISQAGATDTQYF. The CDR3 coding sequence is TGTGCCATCAGTCAGGCCGGGGCCACAGATACGCAGTATTTT.

The V call is TRBV25-1, the J call TRBJ1-6, with 8 bases matching TRBD1. The CDR3 has 16 residues. Per germline, CDR1 MGHDK and CDR2 SYGVNS. The junction had 8 bases not matched to a gene; V was cut back by 3 bases and J by 7 bases. The CDR3: CASSEGTGVWNSPLHF. Here the CDR3 DNA reads TGTGCCAGCAGTGAGGGGACAGGAGTTTGGAATTCACCCCTCCACTTT.

This clone has just one count. The CDR3 region has the DNA TGTGCCACCAGCAGAGATCGAGGGGACGCGTCCCATTTT. Translating it yields CATSRDRGDASHF. This chain joins TRBV15 and TRBJ1-5; D is possibly TRBD1 (5 bases). Germline CDR1 LNHNV, CDR2 YYDKDF (reference sequence). The CDR3 contains 13 residues. The V gene lost 0 bases and the J gene lost 16 bases, with 16 bases spanning the gap.

The chain employs TRBV15 and TRBJ2-2; D not resolved. This CDR3 is built from 17 residues. V lost 0 bases and J 2 bases, leaving 13 bases between the germline ends. Germline V gives CDR1 LNHNV, CDR2 YYDKDF (reference sequence). The CDR3 protein is CATSREPPNTNTGELFF. CDR3 DNA sequence: TGTGCCACCAGCAGAGAACCGCCGAATACCAACACCGGGGAGCTGTTTTTT.

The chain combines TRBV11-3 with TRBJ1-1; D uncertain. Trimming cost V 1 base and J 1 base, with 4 bases left between them. CDR1 and CDR2 from the germline V gene are SGHNT and YENEEA. CDR3 length equals 13 residues. The DNA for the CDR3 is TGTGCCAGCAGCTTAGGAGCGAACACTGAAGCTTTCTTT. Translating gives CASSLGANTEAFF.

This chain uses TRBV6-1 with TRBJ2-5, with no clear D. The V end lost 3 bases, the J end lost 1 base, and 6 bases lay between the germline ends. The CDR3 covers 13 residues. Germline values: CDR1 MNHNS, CDR2 SASEGT. The CDR3 reads CASSDLVQETQYF. As DNA, the CDR3 is TGTGCCAGCAGTGACCTGGTCCAAGAGACCCAGTACTTC.

The rearrangement links TRBV12-5 to TRBJ2-5, with 7 bases aligning to TRBD2. The V segment lost 3 bases and the J segment 7 bases; nucleotides outside the gene matches: 5. The CDR3 sequence is 13 residues long. Germline V gene data show CDR1 as LGHNT and CDR2 as FRNRAP. The CDR3 DNA reads TGTGCTAGTGGTTTAGCGGGGAGAGGGACCCAGTACTTC. Its protein product is CASGLAGRGTQYF.

J is TRBJ2-5 and V is TRBV5-1; D gene ambiguous. The CDR3 is 14 amino acids. V lost 3 bases to trimming and J lost 5 bases, with 14 bases between them. The germline CDR1 and CDR2 sequences are SGHRS and YFSETQ. For the CDR3, the DNA is TGCGCCAGCAGCTCTGTGGTTCAAGCGGAGACCCAGTACTTC. The encoded protein is CASSSVVQAETQYF. Supplemented by reference TRBV5-1 and TRBJ2-5, the full variable domain reads KAGVTQTPRYLIKTRGQQVTLSCSPISGHRSVSWYQQTPGQGLQFLFEYFSETQRNKGNFPGRFSGRQFSNSRSEMNVSTLELGDSALYLCASSSVVQAETQYFGPGTRLLVL.

J is TRBJ1-1 and V is TRBV6-6, with 9 bases that match TRBD1. With V trimmed by 5 bases and J by 3 bases, 4 bases remained unmatched. CDR1 is MNHNY, CDR2 SVGAGI, per germline (reference sequence). The CDR3 covers 14 residues. CDR3 loop: CASSQTGGYTEAFF. CDR3 DNA sequence: TGTGCCAGCAGTCAGACAGGGGGGTACACTGAAGCTTTCTTT.

This sequence joins TRBV27 and TRBJ1-1; TRBD1 might be the D (5 bases). V dropped 6 bases and J dropped 0 bases, with 17 bases sitting between them. Germline CDR1 and CDR2: MNHEY and SMNVEV (reference sequence). The CDR3 runs 16 residues. The CDR3 sequence is CASSYRGGSVNTEAFF. CDR3 sequence (DNA): TGTGCCAGCAGCTACCGGGGCGGGTCGGTGAACACTGAAGCTTTCTTT.

The J gene is TRBJ1-2, the V gene TRBV7-9, with D uncertain. The CDR3 has 16 amino acids. Trimming took off 5 bases at V and 2 bases at J, with 18 bases between the two ends. CDR1 is SEHNR and CDR2 is FQNEAQ in the germline V gene (reference sequence). The CDR3 loop reads CASSPNLFLVNYGYTF. The CDR3 DNA reads as TGTGCCAGCAGCCCCAACCTTTTCCTGGTCAACTATGGCTACACCTTC.

This chain connects TRBV11-2 to TRBJ2-3; D unresolved. V was clipped by 4 bases and J by 2 bases, with 7 bases between them. The CDR3 runs to 13 residues. Germline V gene data show CDR1 as SGHAT and CDR2 as FQNNGV. The CDR3 bases are TGTGCCAGCAGCTCCAGAGACACAGATACGCAGTATTTT. Protein: CASSSRDTDTQYF.

The gene calls are TRBV6-1 and TRBJ1-4, with TRBD1 as a possible D gene (5 bases). Germline values: CDR1 MNHNS, CDR2 SASEGT. This CDR3 has 16 amino acids. V was cut by 0 bases and J by 0 bases, with 8 bases left in between. CDR3 nucleotide sequence: TGTGCCAGCAGTGAAGCACGGGGCCCAACTAATGAAAAACTGTTTTTT. It encodes CASSEARGPTNEKLFF.

The chain carries TRBV7-2 and TRBJ2-3, with D unresolved. Germline CDR1 reads SGHTA; CDR2 reads FQGNSA. The CDR3 runs to 13 residues. Trimming shortened V by 0 bases and J by 6 bases, and 7 bases separated the two germline ends. The chain's CDR3 is CASSLAALDTQYF. The CDR3 nucleotides read TGTGCCAGCAGCTTAGCTGCTCTGGATACGCAGTATTTT. The whole variable domain, filled in from reference TRBV7-2 and TRBJ2-3, reads GAGVSQSPSNKVTEKGKDVELRCDPISGHTALYWYRQSLGQGLEFLIYFQGNSAPDKSGLPSDRFSAERTGGSVSTLTIQRTQQEDSAVYLCASSLAALDTQYFGPGTRLTVL.

The chain employs TRBV5-6 and TRBJ2-7; D ambiguous. CDR3 size: 13 residues. V was trimmed by 3 bases and J by 1 base, leaving 8 bases between them. CDR1 and CDR2 (germline): SGHDT, YYEEEE. The CDR3 DNA is TGTGCCAGCAGCTACCTCCTGTCCTACGAGCAGTACGTC. It encodes CASSYLLSYEQYV.